This T cell receptor beta chain is drawn from a study of blood T cell repertoires in COVID-19. For the study at large: In each case, the material was cDNA or gDNA derived from T cells, B-cell-depleted T cells, or PBMCs.

Study processing details: Nucleated cell counts were estimated from reference gene primer amplification. The protocol was immunoSEQ multiplex PCR, while the TCRdb copy is restricted to in-frame clones and leaves out a portion. V and J calls and clone size are copied from that table; D and trimming were computed from the DNA. The sample yields over 50,000 clones, about 85% seen once. CDR3 length: 12 amino acids. CDR1 and CDR2 (germline): SGHTA, FQGNSA. V trimming: 5 bases; J trimming: 6 bases; junction bases outside the gene matches: 1. The chain combines TRBV7-2 with TRBJ2-7, with 10 bases aligning to TRBD1. Sequenced material: peripheral blood. This receptor was taken from a man in his 70s with acute or convalescent COVID-19. The CDR3 nucleotides read TGTGCCAGCAGCCGGACAGGGGGCGAGCAGTACTTC. This codes for CASSRTGGEQYF.